A selection of T cell receptor beta chains follows, all from one sample in a study of technical replicates of blood from several donors. Clones were sequenced by immunoSEQ multiplex PCR, and TCRdb holds only the in-frame ones, with some missing. The sample contains 14,000 or so clones, roughly 84% of which appear only once. Sequencing used PBMCs. The source is a human donor in good health. Both conserved end residues are part of each CDR3. Fields, in order: J gene, clone size, V gene, D gene, CDR3 DNA, CDR3 protein. A D gene is named only where the DNA matches it firmly. The listing skips clone size in some rows; elsewhere it reads once, few, many or a size class.

j_gene: TRBJ2-3; abundance: .; v_gene: TRBV5-1; d_gene: TRBD2; CDR3nt: TGCGCCAGCAGCCCTGGACTAGTGGTCACAGATACGCAGTATTTT; CDR3aa: CASSPGLVVTDTQYF
j_gene: TRBJ1-5; abundance: .; v_gene: TRBV27; d_gene: TRBD1; CDR3nt: TGTGCCAGCAGTCCTCGGGACAGAAATCAGCCCCAGCATTTT; CDR3aa: CASSPRDRNQPQHF
j_gene: TRBJ2-3; abundance: .; v_gene: TRBV28; d_gene: TRBD2; CDR3nt: TGTGCCAGCAGTTTTATCCGCGGGGGGTTCACAGATACGCAGTATTTT; CDR3aa: CASSFIRGGFTDTQYF
j_gene: TRBJ2-2; abundance: .; v_gene: TRBV6-5; d_gene: .; CDR3nt: TGTGCCAGCGGACAGCGAGACACCGGGGAGCTGTTTTTT; CDR3aa: CASGQRDTGELFF
j_gene: TRBJ2-1; abundance: .; v_gene: TRBV7-8; d_gene: .; CDR3nt: TGTGCCAGCAGCTTAGTAGCGGTCAATGAGCAGTTCTTC; CDR3aa: CASSLVAVNEQFF
j_gene: TRBJ2-3; abundance: once; v_gene: TRBV6-1; d_gene: .; CDR3nt: TGTGCCAGCACCGCGACCTGGAGCGCGCCAGATACGCAGTATTTT; CDR3aa: CASTATWSAPDTQYF
j_gene: TRBJ1-3; abundance: few; v_gene: TRBV2; d_gene: .; CDR3nt: TGTGCCAGCAGGTCGGGGAACACCATATATTTT; CDR3aa: CASRSGNTIYF
j_gene: TRBJ1-5; abundance: few; v_gene: TRBV28; d_gene: TRBD1; CDR3nt: TGTGCCAGCAGTTTATTCGGACAGGGGGGTCAGCCCCAGCATTTT; CDR3aa: CASSLFGQGGQPQHF
j_gene: TRBJ2-3; abundance: .; v_gene: TRBV6-6; d_gene: .; CDR3nt: TGTGCCAGCAGCCAGGGACTTGCGGGATCAGCAGATACGCAGTATTTT; CDR3aa: CASSQGLAGSADTQYF
j_gene: TRBJ2-2; abundance: .; v_gene: TRBV30; d_gene: .; CDR3nt: TGTGCCTGGAGAACTCCAGACTTTAACACCGGGGAGCTGTTTTTT; CDR3aa: CAWRTPDFNTGELFF
j_gene: TRBJ1-5; abundance: .; v_gene: TRBV19; d_gene: TRBD1; CDR3nt: TGTGCCAGTAGACCTCCTGCCGGGACAGGGGTAAATAGCAATCAGCCCCAGCATTTT; CDR3aa: CASRPPAGTGVNSNQPQHF
j_gene: TRBJ1-1; abundance: .; v_gene: TRBV7-9; d_gene: .; CDR3nt: TGTGCCAGCAGCTTGACAGATCAGAACACTGAAGCTTTCTTT; CDR3aa: CASSLTDQNTEAFF
j_gene: TRBJ1-1; abundance: .; v_gene: TRBV7-2; d_gene: TRBD1; CDR3nt: TGTGCCAGCAGCCGGGACAGGGGGCAGACTGAAGCTTTCTTT; CDR3aa: CASSRDRGQTEAFF
j_gene: TRBJ1-2; abundance: .; v_gene: TRBV7-9; d_gene: .; CDR3nt: TGTGCCAGCAGCTTACAGGGGTTCGACTATGGCTACACCTTC; CDR3aa: CASSLQGFDYGYTF
j_gene: TRBJ2-1; abundance: few; v_gene: TRBV6-6; d_gene: TRBD2; CDR3nt: TGTGCCAGCAGCTCGCTAGCGGGGGCCGCCTACAATGAGCAGTTCTTC; CDR3aa: CASSSLAGAAYNEQFF